The rows below give T cell receptor beta chains drawn from one sample of a study of radiotherapy plus CTLA-4 blockade in lung cancer. Only in-frame clones appear in the TCRdb table, and some are missing; sequencing was by immunoSEQ multiplex PCR. The sample has over 95,000 clones, about four fifths seen once. This sample comprised peripheral blood, obtained from a patient treated with radiotherapy plus ipilimumab. Every receptor here comes from a human donor with non-small cell lung cancer who had a partial response to radiotherapy plus ipilimumab. Some clones in this sample may be carry-over from other donors' samples. Both conserved end residues are trimmed from each CDR3. Each record gives: D gene, V gene, clone size, J gene, CDR3 protein. D genes are given only for firm matches. The size entry is marked missing in some rows and otherwise reads once, few, many or a size class.

>.|TRBV21-1|.|TRBJ1-3
ASSKGQGTGNTIY
>TRBD1|TRBV18|.|TRBJ1-2
ASSPGTGMRIYGYT
>.|TRBV5-1|.|TRBJ1-1
ASSLYGETSQHTEAF
>.|TRBV5-1|.|TRBJ2-5
ASSLAGNGAQETQY
>TRBD2|TRBV19|few|TRBJ2-3
ASSIRLAESTDTQY
>.|TRBV27|.|TRBJ1-3
ASSLKGPGNTIY
>TRBD2|TRBV2|.|TRBJ2-7
ASSGGLGGGEQY
>TRBD2|TRBV7-7|.|TRBJ2-2
ASSLGLAGPGELF
>.|TRBV5-5|.|TRBJ2-7
ASSRQESYEQY
>.|TRBV30|once|TRBJ2-2
AFNRLTNTGELF
>TRBD1|TRBV5-1|.|TRBJ2-7
ASSLGDRGGYEQY
>TRBD2|TRBV29-1|.|TRBJ2-3
SVGSGATDTQY
>TRBD1|TRBV5-4|.|TRBJ1-1
ASGRTGGTEAF
>.|TRBV5-1|.|TRBJ2-7
ASSLESGGSYEQY
>TRBD2|TRBV19|few|TRBJ2-7
ASSITLAGGADEQY
>.|TRBV18|.|TRBJ1-1
ASSPLKGENTEAF
>.|TRBV7-3|.|TRBJ2-1
ASSQSRTAYNEQF
>TRBD1|TRBV2|.|TRBJ2-7
ASIGTGGLYEQY
>TRBD1|TRBV7-3|.|TRBJ2-2
ASSSGQGIAPGELF
>.|TRBV19|medium-sized|TRBJ2-2
ASRQGSSGELF
>TRBD2|TRBV10-2|few|TRBJ2-3
ASTSSGTSGSTDTQY
>TRBD1|TRBV5-6|.|TRBJ1-2
ASSPTGVYGYT
>TRBD2|TRBV2|.|TRBJ2-1
ASRTGLARTKPF
>TRBD2|TRBV5-1|.|.
ASSPSFSGGFSYEQY
>TRBD2|TRBV29-1|.|TRBJ2-3
SVFGGGVGTDTQY
>TRBD1|TRBV5-6|few|TRBJ1-3
ASSSDRGRVRNTIY
>.|TRBV13|.|TRBJ2-1
ASSLGSRGYNEQF
>.|TRBV19|.|TRBJ2-2
ASSIGPGLNTGELF
>TRBD2|TRBV18|.|TRBJ2-7
ASSPSGLAAYEQY
>TRBD2|TRBV5-1|.|TRBJ2-2
ASSTGLAGGNTGELF
>.|TRBV10-3|.|TRBJ2-5
ATSREQETQY
>.|TRBV2|.|TRBJ1-1
ASTNTLGLVGGAF
>.|TRBV28|few|TRBJ1-2
ASSSSGGYT
>TRBD2|TRBV5-1|.|TRBJ2-5
ASSLGLAGVETQY
>TRBD1|TRBV9|.|TRBJ1-2
ASSDPGTGFYGYT
>.|TRBV19|.|TRBJ1-3
ASSIHGGSGNTIY
>TRBD1|TRBV5-1|.|TRBJ1-3
ASTQGAPGNTIY
>TRBD1|TRBV7-3|.|TRBJ1-4
ASSRAGTGGDEI
>.|TRBV15|.|TRBJ1-2
ATSRGHGGYT
>TRBD1|TRBV5-4|few|TRBJ1-2
ASSLDLMGQAGGYT
>.|TRBV7-9|.|TRBJ1-1
ASSPGQMNTEAF
>.|TRBV19|.|TRBJ2-1
ASNRGISYNEQF
>TRBD1|TRBV19|.|TRBJ1-2
ASTRTGPNTNYGYT
>TRBD1|TRBV19|.|TRBJ1-2
ASSDRGTYGYT
>.|TRBV4-3|few|TRBJ1-2
ASSQDRASGGYT
>.|TRBV6-6|.|.
ASSYSRLRGFDEQY
>.|TRBV19|.|TRBJ2-3
ASRTGPDTQY
>.|TRBV10-3|.|TRBJ1-4
AISEAGGEKLF
>.|TRBV15|.|TRBJ2-5
ATSRDLTTETQY
>.|TRBV5-4|.|TRBJ2-2
ASSTGVRAGELF
>TRBD2|TRBV5-1|.|TRBJ2-7
ASSPTGTTSYEQY
>TRBD1|TRBV7-9|few|TRBJ1-6
ASGPRQGNSPLH
>.|TRBV2|.|TRBJ1-2
ASSVPNYGYT
>.|TRBV28|medium-sized|TRBJ1-3
ASSLEGGRSGNTIY
>.|TRBV5-1|.|TRBJ1-6
ASSPSGSYNSPLH
>.|TRBV19|.|.
ASSDSRLSEQY
>.|TRBV12-5|.|TRBJ2-7
ASGVRAGAGYEQY